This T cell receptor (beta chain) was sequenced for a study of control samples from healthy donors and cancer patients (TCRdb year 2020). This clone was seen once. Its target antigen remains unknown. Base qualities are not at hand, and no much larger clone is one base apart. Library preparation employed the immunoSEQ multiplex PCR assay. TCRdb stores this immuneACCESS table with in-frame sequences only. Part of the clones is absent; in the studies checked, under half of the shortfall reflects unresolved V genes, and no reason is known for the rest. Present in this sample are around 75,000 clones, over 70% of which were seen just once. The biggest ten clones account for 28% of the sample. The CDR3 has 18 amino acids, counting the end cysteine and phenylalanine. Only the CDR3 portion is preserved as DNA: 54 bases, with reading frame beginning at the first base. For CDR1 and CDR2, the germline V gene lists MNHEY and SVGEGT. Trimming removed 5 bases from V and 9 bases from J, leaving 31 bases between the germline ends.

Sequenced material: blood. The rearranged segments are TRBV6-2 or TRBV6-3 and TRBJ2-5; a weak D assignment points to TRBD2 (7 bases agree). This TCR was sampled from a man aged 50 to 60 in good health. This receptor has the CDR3 CASSTRGLAGARRGAQYF. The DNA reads TGTGCCAGCAGTACCCGGGGCCTTGCGGGGGCCAGACGGGGAGCCCAGTACTTC.